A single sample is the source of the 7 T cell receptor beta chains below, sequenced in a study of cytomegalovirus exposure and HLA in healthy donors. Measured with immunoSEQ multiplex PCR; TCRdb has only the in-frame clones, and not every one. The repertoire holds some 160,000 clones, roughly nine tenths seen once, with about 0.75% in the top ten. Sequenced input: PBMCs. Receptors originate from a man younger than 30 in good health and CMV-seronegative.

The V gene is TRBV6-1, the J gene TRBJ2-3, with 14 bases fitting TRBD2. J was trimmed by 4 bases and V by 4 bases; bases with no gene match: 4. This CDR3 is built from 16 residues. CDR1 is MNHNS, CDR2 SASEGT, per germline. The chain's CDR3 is CASSGLAGGPADTQYF. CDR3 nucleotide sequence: TGTGCCAGCAGTGGACTAGCGGGAGGGCCGGCAGATACGCAGTATTTT.

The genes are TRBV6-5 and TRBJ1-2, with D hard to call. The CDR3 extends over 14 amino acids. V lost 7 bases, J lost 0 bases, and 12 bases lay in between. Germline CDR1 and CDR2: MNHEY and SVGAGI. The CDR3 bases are TGTGCCAGCAAAAGCCCGGGAGCTAACTATGGCTACACCTTC. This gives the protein CASKSPGANYGYTF.

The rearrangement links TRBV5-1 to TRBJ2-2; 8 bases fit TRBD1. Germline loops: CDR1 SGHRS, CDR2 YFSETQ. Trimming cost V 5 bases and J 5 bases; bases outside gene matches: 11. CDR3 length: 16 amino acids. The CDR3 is CASSSTGTGGTGELFF. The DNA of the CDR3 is TGCGCCAGCAGTAGCACCGGGACAGGCGGGACCGGGGAGCTGTTTTTT. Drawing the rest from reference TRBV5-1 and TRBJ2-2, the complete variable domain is KAGVTQTPRYLIKTRGQQVTLSCSPISGHRSVSWYQQTPGQGLQFLFEYFSETQRNKGNFPGRFSGRQFSNSRSEMNVSTLELGDSALYLCASSSTGTGGTGELFFGEGSRLTVL.

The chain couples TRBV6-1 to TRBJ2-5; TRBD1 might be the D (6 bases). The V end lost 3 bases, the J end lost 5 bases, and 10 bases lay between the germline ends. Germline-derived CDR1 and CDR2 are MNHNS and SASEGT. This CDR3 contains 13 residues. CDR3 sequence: CASSEGARETQYF. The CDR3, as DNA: TGTGCCAGCAGTGAGGGGGCAAGGGAGACCCAGTACTTC.

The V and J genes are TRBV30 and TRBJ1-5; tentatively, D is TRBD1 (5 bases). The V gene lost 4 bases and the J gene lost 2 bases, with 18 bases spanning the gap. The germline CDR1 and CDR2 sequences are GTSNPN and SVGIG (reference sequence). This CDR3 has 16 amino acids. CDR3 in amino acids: CAWTPQGRARNQPQHF. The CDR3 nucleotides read TGTGCCTGGACCCCCCAGGGTCGGGCGCGCAATCAGCCCCAGCATTTT.

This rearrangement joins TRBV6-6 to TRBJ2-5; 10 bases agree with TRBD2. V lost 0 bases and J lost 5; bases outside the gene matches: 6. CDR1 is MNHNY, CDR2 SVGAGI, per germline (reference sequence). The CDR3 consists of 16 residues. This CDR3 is CASSYSSSGRVETQYF. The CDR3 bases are TGTGCCAGCAGTTACTCGTCTAGCGGGAGAGTGGAGACCCAGTACTTC.

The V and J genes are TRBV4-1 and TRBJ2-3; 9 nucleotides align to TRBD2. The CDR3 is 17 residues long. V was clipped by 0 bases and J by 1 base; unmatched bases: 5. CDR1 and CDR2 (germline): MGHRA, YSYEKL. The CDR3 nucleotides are TGCGCCAGCAGCCAAGATCCTCCTAGCGGGGGCACAGATACGCAGTATTTT. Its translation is CASSQDPPSGGTDTQYF.